The clone carrying this T cell receptor (beta chain) has only one observation. Recruitment covered about 25 US areas and drew participants whose ages spanned roughly 18 to 89 years. Participants' reported clinical history set cohort assignment. Germline V gene lookup returns CDR1 KGHDR and CDR2 SFDVKD. Trimming took 4 bases from V and 8 from J; bases not matched to a gene: 13. CDR3 length: 17 residues. Data came from immunoSEQ multiplex PCR; TCRdb stores just in-frame clones and leaves some out. Among around 200,000 clones listed, 70% to 90% were seen once. This record belongs to a study of blood T cell repertoires in COVID-19.

The receptor comes from a woman aged 25 to 39 who had been exposed to COVID-19. This chain uses TRBV24-1 with TRBJ2-1; 10 bases line up with TRBD2. Material: PBMCs or T cells enriched from blood (not recorded which). The CDR3 region is CATSDPSQPGLAYEQFF. Written as DNA, the CDR3 is TGTGCCACCAGTGACCCATCTCAACCGGGACTAGCGTATGAGCAGTTCTTC.